This T cell receptor beta chain was identified in a study of OX40 agonist ivuxolimab in advanced cancers. TCRdb's table, derived via immunoSEQ multiplex PCR, lists solely in-frame clones and lacks some. Among roughly 48,000 clones, roughly 83% were seen once, and the ten largest hold about 1.1%. Unmatched junction bases numbered 1, after V lost 4 bases and J lost 4 bases. This CDR3 spans 14 amino acids. Germline values: CDR1 LGHNA, CDR2 YSLEER. The sequence derives from an adult with an advanced solid tumor such as melanoma, head and neck, liver or kidney cancer. The J gene is TRBJ2-3, the V gene TRBV4-3; 11 nucleotides align to TRBD1. This material consisted of CD4+ or CD8+ T cells sorted from blood, taken in a trial of the OX40 agonist ivuxolimab. This CDR3 reads CASSRDRGADTQYF. The CDR3 region has the DNA TGCGCCAGCAGCCGGGACAGGGGGGCAGATACGCAGTATTTT.